The text below deals with one T cell receptor beta chain. The data were produced by immunoSEQ multiplex PCR, yet TCRdb's version contains in-frame clones alone and is incomplete. The data show over 65,000 clones, 80% to 85% seen once. Germline CDR1 MNHEY, CDR2 SVGEGT. Trimming removed 0 bases from V and 7 bases from J, with 10 bases in between. This CDR3 has 14 amino acids. The data originate from a study of blood T cell repertoires in COVID-19. About the research overall: Sites across the United States, Italy and Spain contributed samples from acute and convalescent COVID-19.

The J gene is TRBJ2-1, the V gene TRBV6-2 or TRBV6-3; the D is unclear. The specimen was peripheral blood. The TCR comes from a human donor in a cohort sampled during active COVID-19. Here the CDR3 reads CASSYSMVRNEQFF. In DNA, the CDR3 is TGTGCCAGCAGTTACTCGATGGTGCGGAATGAGCAGTTCTTC.